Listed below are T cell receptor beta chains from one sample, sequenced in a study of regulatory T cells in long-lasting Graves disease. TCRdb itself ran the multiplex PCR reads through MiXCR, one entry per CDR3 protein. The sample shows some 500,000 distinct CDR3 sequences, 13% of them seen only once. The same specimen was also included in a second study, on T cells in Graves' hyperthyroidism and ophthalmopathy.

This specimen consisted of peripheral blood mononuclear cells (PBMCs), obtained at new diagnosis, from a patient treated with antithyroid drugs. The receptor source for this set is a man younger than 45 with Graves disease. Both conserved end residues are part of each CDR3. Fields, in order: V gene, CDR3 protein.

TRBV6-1 CASSELGADTQYF
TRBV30 CACLGGSDTEAFF
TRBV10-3 CAISESDRIMANYGYTF
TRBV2 CASSRAGTVNTEAFF
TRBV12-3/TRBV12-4 CASSPVAGDGVVNEQFF
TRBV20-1 CSARTGAPGNTIYF
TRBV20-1 CSAQVRGSSGYTF
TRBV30 CAWSVLWDRGLENTEAFF
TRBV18 CASSPLGGADTQYF
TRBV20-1 CSARDPQTGGYEQYF
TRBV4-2 CASSRVWLASSHEQYF
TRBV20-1 CSARGEGRLGLETQYF
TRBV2 CASSSTSGRADTDTQYF
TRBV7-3 CASSPTLAGGSDTQYF
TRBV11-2 CASSLSPRWGGLAGMNREQYF